This section outlines one T cell receptor beta chain sequence together with its context. Antigen: not known. TCRdb re-called the reads through MiXCR, storing one row per CDR3 protein. Among under 600,000 distinct CDR3 sequences, about 17% were seen once, and the ten largest hold approximately 24%. This sample was taken from a study of T cell repertoires in cytomegalovirus infection. Overall study context: The public TCR beta signatures pointed to both CMV infection and matching HLA type.

Study-level results: Across the ex vivo response, the dominant clonotypes were HLA-C-restricted CMV-specific TCR beta clonotypes.

Looked up from germline, CDR1 is LNHDA and CDR2 is SQIVND (reference sequence). The CDR3 length is 13 residues. The V end lost 1 base, the J end lost 16 bases, and 17 bases lay between the germline ends. The source material was CD8+ T cells from PBMCs. This chain connects TRBV19 to TRBJ1-5, with a tentative D call TRBD1 (5 bases). The sequence derives from a human donor in good health (CMV status not recorded). Some clones in this sample may be carry-over from other donors' samples. The CDR3: CASSIGGTPVVHF. The CDR3 coding sequence is TGTGCCAGTAGTATAGGAGGGACCCCGGTTGTCCATTTT.